These 29 T cell receptor beta chains came from one sample sequenced in a study of T cells after yellow fever vaccination. In TCRdb, the 5' RACE reads were re-called with MiXCR into one record per CDR3 protein. The table records tens of thousands of distinct CDR3 sequences, approximately 6.9% of them present only once. This sample comprised CD8+ T cells sorted from PBMCs, obtained on the day of the first yellow fever vaccination. These receptors were obtained from a man aged 18 to 30 who received the YFV17D yellow fever vaccine.

This clonotype was recorded at least ten times. The chain couples TRBV4-3 to TRBJ2-3, with D unresolved. Germline CDR1 reads LGHNA; CDR2 reads YSLEER. CDR3 length: 17 residues. Trimming pared 0 bases from V and 0 bases from J, leaving 13 bases between. The CDR3 loop is CASSQDAGAYSTDTQYF. CDR3 in DNA: TGCGCCAGCAGCCAAGATGCTGGAGCCTATAGCACAGATACGCAGTATTTT.

This clonotype was counted a few times. The chain has TRBV5-6 and TRBJ2-7; TRBD2 is a possible D gene (5 bases). Germline assignment: CDR1 SGHDT and CDR2 YYEEEE. V gave up 1 base and J gave up 2 bases, with 19 bases separating them. The CDR3 spans 17 residues. CDR3 in amino acids: CASSLPLAADPTYEQYF. The CDR3 DNA follows: TGTGCCAGCAGCTTGCCCCTGGCAGCGGACCCTACCTACGAGCAGTACTTC.

The DNA for the CDR3 is TGTGCCAGCAGCTTCGGCTTGAACACTGAAGCTTTCTTT. As protein: CASSFGLNTEAFF. The chain recombines TRBV7-6 with TRBJ1-1; no definite D call. Germline V gives CDR1 SGHVS, CDR2 FNYEAQ. The V end lost 3 bases, the J end lost 0 bases, and 5 bases lay between the germline ends. The CDR3 is 13 residues long.

Note on this clonotype: With a much larger clone just one base away, this may be a read error. The chain couples TRBV10-3 to TRBJ2-3; tentatively, D is TRBD1 or TRBD2 (5 bases each). The ends were cut back, 9 bases at V and 2 bases at J, with 15 bases in the middle. The CDR3 has 14 amino acids. Germline V lookup: CDR1 ENHRY, CDR2 SYGVKD. The CDR3 region is CAIASVGDTDTQYF. CDR3 coding DNA: TGTGCCATAGCAAGCGTGGGGGACACAGATACGCAGTATTTT.

The sample holds many counts of this clonotype. The chain recombines TRBV5-1 with TRBJ1-2; tentatively, D is TRBD1 (6 bases). This CDR3 contains 13 residues. Trimming stripped 0 bases from V and 5 bases from J, with 8 bases between. Germline V gene sequence: CDR1 SGHRS, CDR2 YFSETQ. The CDR3 spells CASSLGQDYGYTF. Written as DNA, the CDR3 is TGCGCCAGCAGCTTGGGACAGGATTATGGCTACACCTTC.

This clonotype was seen ten or more times. V usage is TRBV4-1 and J usage is TRBJ2-1; no clear D gene. The CDR3 has 13 residues. Germline CDR1 reads MGHRA; CDR2 reads YSYEKL. Trimming stripped 1 base from V and 10 bases from J, with 11 bases between. CDR3 DNA sequence: TGCGCCAGCAGCCAAGTGAATAGCCCCGAGCAGTTCTTC. Translating it yields CASSQVNSPEQFF.

The sample holds a few counts of this clonotype. The chain recombines TRBV7-6 with TRBJ1-4; a weak D match, TRBD1 (5 bases). Germline V lookup: CDR1 SGHVS, CDR2 FNYEAQ. This CDR3 is built from 18 residues. Trimming removed 7 bases from V and 0 bases from J, with 21 bases in between. The CDR3 sequence is CASTHIRTSHSTNEKLFF. CDR3 sequence (DNA): TGTGCCAGCACACATATTCGGACAAGTCATTCAACTAATGAAAAACTGTTTTTT.

The sample holds many counts of this clonotype. The chain joins TRBV19 to TRBJ2-5; D ambiguous. Germline values: CDR1 LNHDA, CDR2 SQIVND (reference sequence). The CDR3 contains 16 residues. V lost 3 bases, J lost 5 bases, and 19 bases lay in between. The CDR3 coding sequence is TGTGCCAGTAGTATCTCCCGGATCGGAATGGGGGAGACCCAGTACTTC. This codes for CASSISRIGMGETQYF.

This clonotype was counted a few times. The V gene is TRBV13, the J gene TRBJ2-3; D not certain. With 6 bases removed from V and 4 bases from J, the gap between germline ends came to 14 bases. The germline CDR1 and CDR2 sequences are PRHDT and FYEKMQ (reference sequence). The CDR3 totals 14 residues. The CDR3: CASSLNLAADTQYF. DNA of the CDR3: TGTGCCAGCAGTCTTAACTTAGCTGCAGATACGCAGTATTTT. The whole variable domain, remainder taken from reference TRBV13 and TRBJ2-3, is AAGVIQSPRHLIKEKRETATLKCYPIPRHDTVYWYQQGPGQDPQFLISFYEKMQSDKGSIPDRFSAQQFSDYHSELNMSSLELGDSALYFCASSLNLAADTQYFGPGTRLTVL.

The chain uses TRBV2 and TRBJ1-4, with 8 bases fitting TRBD1. Trimming took 5 bases from V and 4 from J; bases not matched to a gene: 6. The CDR3 length is 15 residues. Germline loops: CDR1 SNHLY, CDR2 FYNNEI. The CDR3 sequence is CASSLRGPGNEKLFF. In nucleotides, the CDR3 is TGTGCCAGCAGTCTCAGGGGGCCGGGTAATGAAAAACTGTTTTTT.

In this sample, this clonotype turned up a few times. The chain is built from TRBV11-1 and TRBJ2-3, with D uncertain. The CDR3 runs to 18 residues. V shed 5 bases and J shed 2 bases, with 23 bases lying between them. Per germline, CDR1 SGHAT and CDR2 FQDESV (reference sequence). CDR3 in DNA: TGTGCCAGCAGCCCTAAGAAAGAGTCCTACGCCTACACAGATACGCAGTATTTT. Translating it yields CASSPKKESYAYTDTQYF.

This chain joins TRBV6-1 and TRBJ1-1; D is possibly TRBD1 (5 bases). Trimming took 4 bases from V and 0 from J, leaving 9 bases between them. There are 14 residues in the CDR3. Germline CDR1 and CDR2: MNHNS and SASEGT. CDR3 in DNA: TGTGCCAGCAGTGCGCAGGGATTGAACACTGAAGCTTTCTTT. Its translation: CASSAQGLNTEAFF.

Concerning this clonotype: This may stem from a read error, because a much larger clone lies one nucleotide away. This chain joins TRBV6-6 and TRBJ2-7; D gene unclear. The V end lost 5 bases, the J end lost 1 base, and 9 bases lay between the germline ends. The germline V gene encodes CDR1 MNHNY and CDR2 SVGAGI (reference sequence). CDR3 length: 13 residues. The CDR3 loop reads CASSHEESYEQYF. The CDR3 nucleotides read TGTGCCAGCAGTCACGAGGAATCCTACGAGCAGTACTTC.

In this sample, this clonotype is medium-sized. V gene TRBV5-1 combines with J gene TRBJ1-5; maybe TRBD1 (5 bases). In germline, CDR1 is SGHRS, CDR2 YFSETQ. V lost 2 bases, J lost 1 base, and 10 bases lay in between. The CDR3 totals 15 residues. CDR3 DNA: TGCGCCAGCAGCTTTACAGGCTCGAGCAATCAGCCCCAGCATTTT. Amino acid sequence: CASSFTGSSNQPQHF.

This clonotype was detected only a few times. Compared with germline, one end of the junction differs, possibly owing to a read error. V and J are TRBV5-6 and TRBJ2-2; TRBD1 aligns across 8 bases. There are 15 residues in the CDR3. Per germline, CDR1 SGHDT and CDR2 YYEEEE. The CDR3 DNA reads as TGTGCCAGCAACTTGGGACAGGCGAACACCGGGGAGCTGTTTTTT. It specifies CASNLGQANTGELFF. The variable domain in full, completed from reference TRBV5-6 and TRBJ2-2, reads DAGVTQSPTHLIKTRGQQVTLRCSPKSGHDTVSWYQQALGQGPQFIFQYYEEEERQRGNFPDRFSGHQFPNYSSELNVNALLLGDSALYLCASNLGQANTGELFFGEGSRLTVL.

There are many counts of this clonotype. The chain combines TRBV20-1 with TRBJ2-5, with a possible D match to TRBD2 (6 bases). CDR1 and CDR2 from the germline V gene are DFQATT and SNEGSKA (reference sequence). V was clipped by 3 bases and J by 1 base, with 15 bases between them. The CDR3 spans 15 residues. CDR3 sequence: CSASPGVGGQETQYF. In DNA, the CDR3 is TGCAGTGCTAGTCCGGGGGTGGGAGGCCAAGAGACCCAGTACTTC.

This chain joins TRBV29-1 and TRBJ2-1, with no clear D. This CDR3 spans 12 amino acids. CDR1 SQVTM and CDR2 ANQGSEA come from the germline V gene. CDR3 DNA: TGCAGTGCCGAGTTCCGGGACAATGAGCAGTTCTTC. This translates into CSAEFRDNEQFF.

This clonotype was observed a handful of times. V usage is TRBV7-9 and J usage is TRBJ2-1; 11 bases align to TRBD2. Per germline, CDR1 SEHNR and CDR2 FQNEAQ (reference sequence). The trim removed 3 bases at V and 8 bases at J, leaving 3 bases unmatched. This CDR3 is built from 14 residues. Here the CDR3 DNA reads TGTGCCAGCAGCTTTAGCGGGGGGGCCTATGAGCAGTTCTTC. Protein product: CASSFSGGAYEQFF. Drawing the rest from reference TRBV7-9 and TRBJ2-1, the complete variable domain is DTGVSQNPRHKITKRGQNVTFRCDPISEHNRLYWYRQTLGQGPEFLTYFQNEAQLEKSRLLSDRFSAERPKGSFSTLEIQRTEQGDSAMYLCASSFSGGAYEQFFGPGTRLTVL.

The J gene is TRBJ2-5, the V gene TRBV12-3 or TRBV12-4; TRBD2 agrees at 8 bases. The CDR3 has 15 amino acids. The junction had 8 bases not matched to a gene; V was cut back by 3 bases and J by 5 bases. CDR3 loop: CASSFLAGGGETQYF. As DNA, the CDR3 is TGTGCCAGCAGTTTTTTGGCGGGGGGCGGTGAGACCCAGTACTTC.

The chain links TRBV2 to TRBJ2-7, with 9 bases fitting TRBD1. The V and J ends lost 9 bases and 5 bases, in that order; junction bases with no gene match: 8. The CDR3 runs to 13 residues. Germline CDR1 and CDR2: SNHLY and FYNNEI. The CDR3 reads CARRRTGEDEQYF. The CDR3 DNA is TGTGCCAGACGGAGGACAGGGGAAGACGAGCAGTACTTC.

The rearrangement links TRBV9 to TRBJ2-1; a possible D gene is TRBD2 (6 bases). The CDR3 sequence is 13 residues long. V lost 3 bases and J lost 4, with 8 bases in between. The germline V gene has CDR1 SGDLS and CDR2 YYNGEE. The CDR3 spells CASSAGDYNEQFF. For the CDR3, the DNA is TGTGCCAGCAGCGCGGGGGATTACAATGAGCAGTTCTTC.

The sample holds a few counts of this clonotype. V is TRBV12-3 or TRBV12-4 and J is TRBJ1-6; D not certain. The CDR3 contains 14 residues. Trimming cost V 3 bases and J 9 bases, with 12 bases left between them. The CDR3 DNA sequence: TGTGCCAGCAGTTTTATGGGGTTTTCTTCACCCCTCCACTTT. Residues: CASSFMGFSSPLHF.

This clonotype was seen at least ten times. The chain links TRBV4-2 to TRBJ1-1; 7 bases agree with TRBD1. The trim removed 0 bases at V and 4 bases at J, leaving 8 bases unmatched. Germline V CDR1 and CDR2: LGHNA, YNFKEQ. The CDR3 is made up of 16 amino acids. The CDR3 DNA reads TGTGCCAGCAGCCAAGACGTGAAGGGGGCGGGCACTGAAGCTTTCTTT. This sequence encodes CASSQDVKGAGTEAFF.

The V and J genes are TRBV20-1 and TRBJ2-3; 12 bases are a match to TRBD1. The CDR3 length is 16 residues. Germline values: CDR1 DFQATT, CDR2 SNEGSKA (reference sequence). V lost 4 bases, J lost 5 bases, and 10 bases stayed unmatched. The CDR3 nucleotides are TGCAGTGCTACCGACGGGACAGGGGGCGGAATAGATACGCAGTATTTT. Translated: CSATDGTGGGIDTQYF.

Regarding this clonotype: A read error may explain this, as a much larger clone is one base away. CDR3 sequence (DNA): TGTGCCAGCATCTCTCGGGACAGGGGTTTCGGGGAGCTGTTTTTT. Residues: CASISRDRGFGELFF. The chain uses TRBV6-2 or TRBV6-3 and TRBJ2-2; 10 nucleotides match TRBD1. Germline-derived CDR1 and CDR2 are MNHEY and SVGEGT. Trimming at V came to 7 bases and at J to 7 bases, leaving 9 bases not matched to a gene. This CDR3 is 15 amino acids long.

In this sample, this clonotype turned up many times. This chain links TRBV6-4 with TRBJ2-1; TRBD1 matches 12 bases. This CDR3 has 15 amino acids. Germline V CDR1 and CDR2: MRHNA, SNTAGT. V lost 3 bases, J lost 7 bases, and 4 bases stayed unmatched. This CDR3 reads CASSEAGQGANEQFF. The CDR3 coding sequence is TGTGCCAGCAGTGAAGCGGGACAGGGGGCTAATGAGCAGTTCTTC.

The rearrangement links TRBV11-2 to TRBJ2-3, with TRBD2 matching 7 bases. This CDR3 has 17 amino acids. The trim removed 1 base at V and 5 bases at J, leaving 12 bases unmatched. Germline CDR1 is SGHAT and CDR2 is FQNNGV. In DNA, the CDR3 is TGTGCCAGCAGCTTAGTCCGGCGGGGGACCAACAAAGATACGCAGTATTTT. Translated, it gives CASSLVRRGTNKDTQYF.

This clonotype was picked up many times. J is TRBJ2-7 and V is TRBV14; tentatively, D is TRBD1 (6 bases). The germline V gene encodes CDR1 SGHDN and CDR2 FVKESK. The ends were cut back, 1 base at V and 4 bases at J, with 11 bases in the middle. The CDR3 is 14 amino acids. CDR3 sequence: CASSQAGDGYEQYV. As DNA, the CDR3 is TGTGCCAGCAGCCAAGCAGGGGATGGGTACGAGCAGTACGTC.

This clonotype was found a few times. The V and J genes are TRBV11-2 and TRBJ2-7, with D unresolved. V was clipped by 1 base and J by 3 bases, with 10 bases between them. The CDR3 runs 14 residues. Germline loops: CDR1 SGHAT, CDR2 FQNNGV. CDR3 coding DNA: TGTGCCAGCAGCTTAGGAGCCGGTCACTACGAGCAGTACGTC. Translated, it gives CASSLGAGHYEQYV.